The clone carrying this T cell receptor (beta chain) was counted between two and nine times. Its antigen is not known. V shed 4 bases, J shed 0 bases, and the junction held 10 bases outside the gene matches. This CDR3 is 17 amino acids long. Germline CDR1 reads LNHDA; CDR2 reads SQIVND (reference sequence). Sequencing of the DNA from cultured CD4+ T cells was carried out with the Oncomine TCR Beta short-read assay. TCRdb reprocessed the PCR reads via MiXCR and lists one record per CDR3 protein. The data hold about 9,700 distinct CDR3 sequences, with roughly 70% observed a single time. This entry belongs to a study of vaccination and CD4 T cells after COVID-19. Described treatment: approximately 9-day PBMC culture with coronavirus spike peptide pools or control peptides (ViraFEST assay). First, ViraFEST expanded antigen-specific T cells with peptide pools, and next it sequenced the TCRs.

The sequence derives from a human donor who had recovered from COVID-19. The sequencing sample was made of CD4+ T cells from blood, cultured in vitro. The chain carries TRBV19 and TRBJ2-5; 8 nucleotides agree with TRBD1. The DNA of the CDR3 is TGTGCCAGTAGTACCACACGGACAGGGTGGTACCAAGAGACCCAGTACTTC. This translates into CASSTTRTGWYQETQYF.